This TCR beta chain stems from a study of OX40 agonist ivuxolimab in advanced cancers. On the study more broadly: Patients received ivuxolimab, an agonistic anti-OX40 (CD134) antibody. The group had a mean age of around 60 years, ranged from 23 to 79, and was around 86% male.

Repertoires were generated with immunoSEQ multiplex PCR, while TCRdb's copy carries only in-frame clones and drops some. The table has 65,000 to 95,000 clones, about 90% seen once; the top ten hold 0.5% to 0.6%. The sample holds one count of this clone. The germline CDR1 and CDR2 sequences are GTSNPN and SVGIG (reference sequence). V was shortened by 3 bases and J by 8 bases, with 10 bases between the two germline ends. This CDR3 region has 11 residues. The chain employs TRBV30 and TRBJ1-2; tentatively, D is TRBD1 (5 bases). The starting material was CD4+ or CD8+ T cells sorted from blood, obtained in a trial of the OX40 agonist ivuxolimab. This sequence originates from an adult with an advanced solid tumor such as melanoma, head and neck, liver or kidney cancer. The CDR3 sequence: CAWSPGVGYTF. DNA of the CDR3: TGTGCCTGGAGCCCGGGGGTCGGCTACACCTTC.